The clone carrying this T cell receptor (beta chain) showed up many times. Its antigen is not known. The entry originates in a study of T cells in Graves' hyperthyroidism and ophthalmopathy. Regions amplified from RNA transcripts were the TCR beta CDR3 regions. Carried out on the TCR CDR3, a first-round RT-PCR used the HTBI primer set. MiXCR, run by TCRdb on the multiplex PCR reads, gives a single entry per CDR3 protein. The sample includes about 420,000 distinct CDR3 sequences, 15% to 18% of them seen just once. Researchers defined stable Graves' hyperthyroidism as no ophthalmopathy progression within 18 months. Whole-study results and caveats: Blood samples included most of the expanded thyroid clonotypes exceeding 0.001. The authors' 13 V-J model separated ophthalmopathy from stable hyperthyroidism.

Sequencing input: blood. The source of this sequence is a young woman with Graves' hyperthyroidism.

Here the CDR3 DNA reads TGTGCCTGGAGTAAGGGTTGGGACAATGAGCAGTTCTTC. This codes for CAWSKGWDNEQFF. This chain joins TRBV30 and TRBJ2-1, with D unclear. The CDR3 is 13 amino acids. V was trimmed by 2 bases and J by 5 bases, leaving 10 bases between them. Germline V gene sequence: CDR1 GTSNPN, CDR2 SVGIG (reference sequence).